The entry below describes one T cell receptor (beta chain). What it recognizes is unknown. This entry is derived from a study of T cells expressing NK-cell markers. With the 5' RACE reads reprocessed, TCRdb shows one record per CDR3 protein and no DNA. In all, the sample yields 500,000 to 700,000 distinct CDR3 sequences. Study outcomes and limitations: Dominant NKG2C+ clonotype frequencies of roughly 1.0-7.0% of CD8+ T cells were measured in over 5 donors.

The TCR was taken from a young man in good health. The specimen sequenced was blood T cells: a sorted CD56 or NKG2C T cell subset, CD4+ or CD8+ T cells, or bulk PBMC T cells (not recorded which).

CDR3 residues: CASSLQIGTRGEKLFF. The chain combines TRBV7-2 with TRBJ1-4; TCRdb names TRBD1, which stays unverified in the absence of DNA. Germline lookup yields CDR1 SGHTA and CDR2 FQGNSA. The CDR3 length is 16 residues.